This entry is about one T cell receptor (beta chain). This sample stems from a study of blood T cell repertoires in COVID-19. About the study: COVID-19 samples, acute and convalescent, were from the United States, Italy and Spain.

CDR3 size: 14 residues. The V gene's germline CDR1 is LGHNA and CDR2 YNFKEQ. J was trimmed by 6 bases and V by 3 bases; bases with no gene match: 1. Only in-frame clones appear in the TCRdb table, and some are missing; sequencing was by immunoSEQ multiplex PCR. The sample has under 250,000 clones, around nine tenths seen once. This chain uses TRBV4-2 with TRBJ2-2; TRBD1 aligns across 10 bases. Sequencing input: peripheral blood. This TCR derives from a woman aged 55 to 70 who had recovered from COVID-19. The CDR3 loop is CASSQTGGPGELFF. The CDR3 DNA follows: TGTGCCAGCAGCCAGACAGGGGGCCCCGGGGAGCTGTTTTTT.